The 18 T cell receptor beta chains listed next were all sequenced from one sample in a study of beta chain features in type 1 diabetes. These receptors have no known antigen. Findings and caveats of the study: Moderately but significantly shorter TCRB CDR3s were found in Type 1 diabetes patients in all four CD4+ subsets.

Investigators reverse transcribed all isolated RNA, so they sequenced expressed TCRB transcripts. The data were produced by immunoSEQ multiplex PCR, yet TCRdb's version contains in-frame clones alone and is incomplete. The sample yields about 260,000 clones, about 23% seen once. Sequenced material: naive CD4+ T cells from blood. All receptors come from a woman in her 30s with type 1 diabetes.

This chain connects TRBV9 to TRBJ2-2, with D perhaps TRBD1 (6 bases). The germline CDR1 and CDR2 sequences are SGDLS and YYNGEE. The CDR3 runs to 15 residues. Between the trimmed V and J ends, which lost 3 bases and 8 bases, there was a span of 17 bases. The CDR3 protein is CASSGGQPWTGELFF. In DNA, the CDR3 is TGTGCCAGCAGCGGAGGACAGCCGTGGACGGGGGAGCTGTTTTTT.

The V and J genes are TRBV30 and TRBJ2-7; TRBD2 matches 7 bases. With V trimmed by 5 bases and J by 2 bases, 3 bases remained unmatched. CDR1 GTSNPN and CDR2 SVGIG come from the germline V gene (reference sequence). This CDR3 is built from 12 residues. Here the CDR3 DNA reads TGTGCCTGGGGGGAGGGGACCTACGAGCAGTACTTC. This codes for CAWGEGTYEQYF.

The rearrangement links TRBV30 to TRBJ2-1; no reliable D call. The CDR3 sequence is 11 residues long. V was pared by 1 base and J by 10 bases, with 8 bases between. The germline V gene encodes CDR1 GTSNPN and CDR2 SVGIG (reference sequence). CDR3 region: CAWSDFREQFF. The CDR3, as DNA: TGTGCCTGGAGTGACTTCCGGGAGCAGTTCTTC.

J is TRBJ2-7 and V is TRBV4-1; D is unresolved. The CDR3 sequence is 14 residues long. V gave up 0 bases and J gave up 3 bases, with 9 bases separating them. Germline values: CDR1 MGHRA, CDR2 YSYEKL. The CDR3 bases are TGCGCCAGCAGCCAAGATCCACAGCACTACGAGCAGTACTTC. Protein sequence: CASSQDPQHYEQYF.

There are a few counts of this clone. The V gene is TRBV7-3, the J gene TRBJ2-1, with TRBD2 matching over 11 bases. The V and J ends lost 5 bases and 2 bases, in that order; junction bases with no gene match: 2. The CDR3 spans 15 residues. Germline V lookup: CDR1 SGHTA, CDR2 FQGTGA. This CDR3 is CASSETSGTYNEQFF. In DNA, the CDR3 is TGTGCCAGCAGCGAGACTAGCGGGACCTACAATGAGCAGTTCTTC. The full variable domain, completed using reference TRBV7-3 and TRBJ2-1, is GAGVSQTPSNKVTEKGKYVELRCDPISGHTALYWYRQSLGQGPEFLIYFQGTGAADDSGLPNDRFFAVRPEGSVSTLKIQRTERGDSAVYLCASSETSGTYNEQFFGPGTRLTVL.

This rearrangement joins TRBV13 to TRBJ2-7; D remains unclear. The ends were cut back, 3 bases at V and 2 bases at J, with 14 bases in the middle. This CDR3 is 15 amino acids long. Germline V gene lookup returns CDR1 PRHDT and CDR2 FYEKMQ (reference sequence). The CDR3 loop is CASSFVSGTTYEQYF. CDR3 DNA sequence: TGTGCCAGCAGCTTCGTGTCCGGAACTACCTACGAGCAGTACTTC.

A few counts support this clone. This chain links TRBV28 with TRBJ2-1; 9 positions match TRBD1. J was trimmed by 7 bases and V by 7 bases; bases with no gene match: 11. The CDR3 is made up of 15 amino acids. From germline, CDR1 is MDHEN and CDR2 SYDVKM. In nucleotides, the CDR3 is TGTGCCAGCACCACCGGGACAGGGTCCGGAAATGAGCAGTTCTTC. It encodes CASTTGTGSGNEQFF.

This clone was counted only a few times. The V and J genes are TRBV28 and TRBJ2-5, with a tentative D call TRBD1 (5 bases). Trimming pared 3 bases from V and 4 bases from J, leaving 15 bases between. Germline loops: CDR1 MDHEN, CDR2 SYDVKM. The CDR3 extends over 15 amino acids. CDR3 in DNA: TGTGCCAGCAGTTTGGAAGGGGTAGGCCGAGAGACCCAGTACTTC. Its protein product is CASSLEGVGRETQYF.

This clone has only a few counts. CDR3 residues: CASSLTGGHQPQHF. The CDR3 nucleotides read TGCGCCAGCAGCTTGACAGGGGGCCATCAGCCCCAGCATTTT. The chain recombines TRBV5-1 with TRBJ1-5, with 9 bases that match TRBD1. V was pared by 1 base and J by 5 bases, with 1 base of the junction left unmatched. Looked up from germline, CDR1 is SGHRS and CDR2 is YFSETQ. The CDR3 has 14 residues.

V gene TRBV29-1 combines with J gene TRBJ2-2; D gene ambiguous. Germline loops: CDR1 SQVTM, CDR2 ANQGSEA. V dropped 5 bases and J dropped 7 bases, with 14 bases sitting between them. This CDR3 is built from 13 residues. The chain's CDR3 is CSVLPIVGGELFF. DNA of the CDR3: TGCAGCGTTTTGCCCATCGTCGGCGGGGAGCTGTTTTTT.

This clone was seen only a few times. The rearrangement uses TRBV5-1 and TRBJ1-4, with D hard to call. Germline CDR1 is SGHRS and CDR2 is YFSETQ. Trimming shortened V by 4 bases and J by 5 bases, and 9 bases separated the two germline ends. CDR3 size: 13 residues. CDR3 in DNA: TGCGCCAGCAGCGGGTCGGAGAATGAAAAACTGTTTTTT. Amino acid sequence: CASSGSENEKLFF.

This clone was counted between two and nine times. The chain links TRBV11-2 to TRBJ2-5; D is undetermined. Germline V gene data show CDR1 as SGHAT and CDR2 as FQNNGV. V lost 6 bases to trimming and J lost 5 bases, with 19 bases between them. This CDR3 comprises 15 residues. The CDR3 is CASSSPLVAWETQYF. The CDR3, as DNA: TGTGCCAGCAGTTCGCCTCTGGTGGCTTGGGAGACCCAGTACTTC.

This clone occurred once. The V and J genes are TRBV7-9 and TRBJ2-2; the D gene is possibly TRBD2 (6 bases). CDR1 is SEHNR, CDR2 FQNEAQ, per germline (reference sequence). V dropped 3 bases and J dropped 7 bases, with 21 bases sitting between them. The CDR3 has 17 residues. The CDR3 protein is CASSFNLGRPEGGELFF. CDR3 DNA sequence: TGTGCCAGCAGCTTTAACTTGGGACGACCGGAGGGCGGGGAGCTGTTTTTT.

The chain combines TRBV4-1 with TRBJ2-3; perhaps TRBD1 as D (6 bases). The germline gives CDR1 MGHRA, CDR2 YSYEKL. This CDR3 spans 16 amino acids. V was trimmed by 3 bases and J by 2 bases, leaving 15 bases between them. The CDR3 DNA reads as TGCGCCAGCAGCCAGTTCTACAGGGTAAACACAGATACGCAGTATTTT. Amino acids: CASSQFYRVNTDTQYF.

DNA for the CDR3: TGTGCCAGTAGTATGAGTGCAACTAATGAAAAACTGTTTTTT. Protein sequence: CASSMSATNEKLFF. V is TRBV19 and J is TRBJ1-4, with unresolved D. V lost 3 bases to trimming and J lost 0 bases, with 5 bases between them. CDR3 length: 14 amino acids. Germline loops: CDR1 LNHDA, CDR2 SQIVND (reference sequence).

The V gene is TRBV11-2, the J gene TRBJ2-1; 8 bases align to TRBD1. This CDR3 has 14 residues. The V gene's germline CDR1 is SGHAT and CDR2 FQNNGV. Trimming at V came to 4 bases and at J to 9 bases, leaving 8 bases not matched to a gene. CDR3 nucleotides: TGTGCCAGCAGCTCCCGGACAGGGCTCGCTGAGCAGTTCTTC. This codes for CASSSRTGLAEQFF.

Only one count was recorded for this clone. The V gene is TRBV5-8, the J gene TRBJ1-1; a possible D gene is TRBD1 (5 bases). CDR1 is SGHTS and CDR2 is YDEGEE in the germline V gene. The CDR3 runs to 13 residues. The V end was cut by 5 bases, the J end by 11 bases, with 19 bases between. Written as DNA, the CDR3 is TGTGCCAGCAGATTCAATAACCAGGGCCCGGCTTTCTTT. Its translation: CASRFNNQGPAFF.

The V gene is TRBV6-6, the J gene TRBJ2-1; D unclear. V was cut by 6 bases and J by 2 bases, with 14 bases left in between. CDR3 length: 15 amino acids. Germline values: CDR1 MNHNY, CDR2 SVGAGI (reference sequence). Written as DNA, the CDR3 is TGTGCCAGCAGCTATAAGCCTTTCCCCTACAATGAGCAGTTCTTC. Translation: CASSYKPFPYNEQFF.